The clone carrying this T cell receptor (beta chain) was recorded at least ten times. The CDR3 spans 13 residues. V lost 1 base, J lost 1 base, and 8 bases lay in between. Per the germline V gene, CDR1 is DFQATT and CDR2 is SNEGSKA (reference sequence). These data belong to a study of early T cells in non-severe SARS-CoV-2 infection. TCRdb recomputed calls from the 5' RACE reads with MiXCR, one row per CDR3 protein. The sample holds some 60,000 distinct CDR3 sequences, 8% to 9.5% seen once. The sequencing sample was made of whole blood. This sequence originates from an adult who was a healthcare worker with PCR-confirmed SARS-CoV-2 infection or an uninfected control (not recorded which). The chain combines TRBV20-1 with TRBJ2-7; no firm D call. The CDR3 here is CSARVQVSYEQYF. The CDR3 region has the DNA TGCAGTGCTAGAGTGCAGGTTTCCTACGAGCAGTACTTC.